This record looks at one TCR beta chain sequence and its context. The sample holds other DNA sequences that translate to the same CDR3. This sample is drawn from a study of blood T cell repertoires in COVID-19. At the level of the study: Donors in the United States, Italy and Spain gave samples during acute or convalescent COVID-19. PBMCs, B-cell-depleted T cells, or T cells provided the cDNA or gDNA that made up the material.

CDR1 MGHDK and CDR2 SYGVNS come from the germline V gene. The CDR3 has 14 amino acids. The V and J ends lost 6 bases and 1 base, in that order; junction bases with no gene match: 5. Profiled with immunoSEQ multiplex PCR; TCRdb holds only in-frame clones, not every one. Here the sample spans about 320,000 clones, over 85% being singletons. In Seattle, patients joined the study during active infection and were tracked longitudinally. This receptor was taken from a woman aged 25 to 45 with COVID-19, enrolled during active disease. Sequenced material: peripheral blood. The V gene is TRBV25-1, the J gene TRBJ1-1, with TRBD1 matching 7 bases. This CDR3 is CASRTTGPNTEAFF. In DNA form, the CDR3 reads TGTGCCAGCAGGACGACAGGGCCGAACACTGAAGCTTTCTTT.